This T cell receptor beta chain is from a study of beta chain features in type 1 diabetes. This clone was seen a few times. Germline V gene sequence: CDR1 SGHVT, CDR2 SQSDAQ. There are 16 residues in the CDR3. V shed 6 bases, J shed 8 bases, and the junction held 16 bases outside the gene matches. CD45RO/CCR7/CD25/CD127/CD95/CD27 sorting isolated CD4+ naive, central memory, regulatory and stem cell-like memory cells. Every bit of the isolated RNA underwent reverse transcription, so sequencing read expressed TCRB transcripts. Method: immunoSEQ multiplex PCR; TCRdb's copy keeps in-frame clones and lacks some. The table includes around 300,000 clones, 7.5% to 9.5% detected once.

The chain combines TRBV7-4 with TRBJ1-1, with TRBD1 identical over 9 bases. The sample comprised central memory CD4+ T cells from blood. The TCR was taken from a woman aged 18-29 years in good health. CDR3 amino acids: CASSPYPTGGRGEAFF. CDR3 in DNA: TGTGCCAGCAGTCCCTACCCTACAGGGGGCCGAGGGGAAGCTTTCTTT.